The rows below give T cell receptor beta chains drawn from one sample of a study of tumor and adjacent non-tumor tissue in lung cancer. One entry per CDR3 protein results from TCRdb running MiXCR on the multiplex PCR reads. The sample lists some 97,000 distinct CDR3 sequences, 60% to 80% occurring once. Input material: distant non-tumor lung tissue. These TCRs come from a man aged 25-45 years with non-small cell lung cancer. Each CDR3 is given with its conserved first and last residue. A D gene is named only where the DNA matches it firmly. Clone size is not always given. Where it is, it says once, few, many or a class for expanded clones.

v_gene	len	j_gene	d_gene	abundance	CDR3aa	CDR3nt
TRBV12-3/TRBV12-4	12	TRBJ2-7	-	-	CVSSLSRAKQYF	TGTGTCAGCAGTTTGAGTAGGGCCAAGCAGTACTTC
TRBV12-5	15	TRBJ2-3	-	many	CASGSVTGNTNTQYF	TGTGCTAGTGGTTCCGTCACCGGGAACACAAATACGCAGTATTTT
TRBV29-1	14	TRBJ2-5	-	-	CSVEGSVRRQTQYF	TGCAGCGTTGAGGGATCTGTCCGGAGGCAGACCCAGTACTTC
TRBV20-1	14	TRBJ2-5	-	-	CSARDVRCTETQYF	TGCAGTGCTAGAGATGTAAGGTGCACGGAGACCCAGTACTTC
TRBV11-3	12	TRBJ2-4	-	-	CANCLQGPDQYF	TGTGCCAACTGCCTACAGGGCCCAGATCAGTACTTC
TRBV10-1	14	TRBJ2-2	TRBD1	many	CASRGNRGTGELFF	TGCGCCAGCAGGGGTAACAGGGGGACCGGGGAGCTGTTTTTT
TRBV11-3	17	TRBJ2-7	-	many	CASSAHRNRDKPREQYF	TGTGCCAGCAGCGCCCACCGAAACCGGGACAAGCCTCGCGAGCAGTACTTC
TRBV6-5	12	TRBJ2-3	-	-	CGSSYNLDTQYF	TGTGGTAGCAGTTACAACCTCGATACACAGTATTTT
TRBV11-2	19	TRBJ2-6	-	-	CASSPWGSDPGSGANVLTF	TGTGCCAGCAGCCCATGGGGTAGCGATCCCGGGTCTGGGGCCAACGTCCTAACTTTC
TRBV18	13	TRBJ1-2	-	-	CASSFQVRYGYTF	TGTGCCAGCTCATTTCAAGTGCGCTATGGCTACACCTTC